Sequencing of this TCR beta chain was carried out in a study of T-cell reconstitution after alpha-beta-depleted transplantation in children. Broader study findings: At the one-year point after transplant, T-cell counts and TCRbeta diversity were found to come mostly from T cells that had been newly produced. There were reportedly several hundred expanded graft clones from which alpha-beta T cells came about two months after transplant. The origin of high day-60 TCRbeta diversity in some patients lay in surviving recipient T cells and thymic progenitors.

Researchers prepared the TCRbeta library using unique molecular identifiers, the study reports. TCRdb fed the PCR reads into MiXCR, producing one record per CDR3 protein. The data show more than 200,000 distinct CDR3 sequences, with around 8.4% seen just once and 35% to 45% held by the top ten. V shed 5 bases, J shed 0 bases, and the junction held 3 bases outside the gene matches. CDR3 length: 15 amino acids. The germline V gene has CDR1 LGHNA and CDR2 YSLEER. This clonotype was found many times. Its antigen is undetermined. The clonotype was recovered from a male patient aged 2-10 years who had a stem cell transplant for acute myeloid leukemia, so the T cells may come from the graft donor. This sequence joins TRBV4-3 and TRBJ2-1; TRBD1 agrees at 8 bases. Sequenced here: PBMCs, mostly from graft donor cells, sampled 360 days after TCRalphabeta/CD19-depleted stem cell transplant. This CDR3 is CASSFGQGSYNEQFF. The CDR3 DNA reads TGCGCCAGCAGCTTCGGACAGGGCTCCTACAATGAGCAGTTCTTC.